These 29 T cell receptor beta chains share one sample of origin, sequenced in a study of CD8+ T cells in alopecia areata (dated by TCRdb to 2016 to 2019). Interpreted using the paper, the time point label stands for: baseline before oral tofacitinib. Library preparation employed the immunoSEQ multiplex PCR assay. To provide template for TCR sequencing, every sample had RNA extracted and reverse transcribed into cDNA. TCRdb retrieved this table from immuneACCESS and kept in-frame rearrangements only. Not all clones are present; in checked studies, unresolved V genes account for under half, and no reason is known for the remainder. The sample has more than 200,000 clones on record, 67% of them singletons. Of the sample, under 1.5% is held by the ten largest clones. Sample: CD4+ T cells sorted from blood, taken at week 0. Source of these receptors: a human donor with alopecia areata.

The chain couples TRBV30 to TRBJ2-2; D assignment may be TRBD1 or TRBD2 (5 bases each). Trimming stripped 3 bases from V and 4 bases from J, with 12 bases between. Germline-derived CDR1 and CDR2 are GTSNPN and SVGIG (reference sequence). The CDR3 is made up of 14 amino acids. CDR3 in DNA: TGTGCCTGGAGGAAAGGGACGGGCACCGGGGAGCTGTTTTTT. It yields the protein CAWRKGTGTGELFF. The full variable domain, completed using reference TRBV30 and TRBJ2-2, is SQTIHQWPATLVQPVGSPLSLECTVEGTSNPNLYWYRQAAGRGLQLLFYSVGIGQISSEVPQNLSASRPQDRQFILSSKKLLLSDSGFYLCAWRKGTGTGELFFGEGSRLTVL.

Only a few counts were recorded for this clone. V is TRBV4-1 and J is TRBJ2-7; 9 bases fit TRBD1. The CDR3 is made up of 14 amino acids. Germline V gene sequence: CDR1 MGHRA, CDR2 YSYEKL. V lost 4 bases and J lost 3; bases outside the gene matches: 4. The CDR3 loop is CASSRGGQGYEQYF. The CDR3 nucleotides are TGCGCCAGCAGCCGAGGGGGACAGGGCTACGAGCAGTACTTC.

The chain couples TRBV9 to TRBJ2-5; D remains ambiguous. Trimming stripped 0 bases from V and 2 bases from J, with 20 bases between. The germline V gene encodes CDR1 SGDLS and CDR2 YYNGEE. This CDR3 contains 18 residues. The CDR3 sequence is CASSVGVSNLPAQETQYF. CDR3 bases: TGTGCCAGCAGCGTAGGAGTTAGCAACCTCCCTGCTCAAGAGACCCAGTACTTC.

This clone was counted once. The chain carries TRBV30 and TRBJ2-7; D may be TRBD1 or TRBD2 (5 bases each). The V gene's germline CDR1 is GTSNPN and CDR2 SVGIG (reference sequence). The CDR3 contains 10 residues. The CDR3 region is CAFGGYEQYF. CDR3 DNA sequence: TGTGCTTTTGGGGGCTACGAGCAGTACTTC. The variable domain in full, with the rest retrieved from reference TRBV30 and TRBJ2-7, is SQTIHQWPATLVQPVGSPLSLECTVEGTSNPNLYWYRQAAGRGLQLLFYSVGIGQISSEVPQNLSASRPQDRQFILSSKKLLLSDSGFYLCAFGGYEQYFGPGTRLTVT.

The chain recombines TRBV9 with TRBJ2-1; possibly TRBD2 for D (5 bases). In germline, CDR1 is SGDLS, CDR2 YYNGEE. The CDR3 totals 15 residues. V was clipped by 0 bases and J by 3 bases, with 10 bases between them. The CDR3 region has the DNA TGTGCCAGCAGCGTAGGAACACGGGGCTACAATGAGCAGTTCTTC. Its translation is CASSVGTRGYNEQFF.

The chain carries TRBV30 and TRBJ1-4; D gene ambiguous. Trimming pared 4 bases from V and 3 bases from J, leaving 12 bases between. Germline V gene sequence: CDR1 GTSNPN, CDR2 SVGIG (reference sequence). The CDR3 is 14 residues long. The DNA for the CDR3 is TGTGCCTGGACCGGGAGCCTTCCTAATGAAAAACTGTTTTTT. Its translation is CAWTGSLPNEKLFF.

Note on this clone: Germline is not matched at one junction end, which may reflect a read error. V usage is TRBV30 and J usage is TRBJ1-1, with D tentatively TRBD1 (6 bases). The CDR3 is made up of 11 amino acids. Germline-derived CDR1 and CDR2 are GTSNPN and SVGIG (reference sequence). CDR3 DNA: TGTGCCTGGAGTGTAGCGACAGTCAGGGGCTTT. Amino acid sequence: CAWSVATVRGF.

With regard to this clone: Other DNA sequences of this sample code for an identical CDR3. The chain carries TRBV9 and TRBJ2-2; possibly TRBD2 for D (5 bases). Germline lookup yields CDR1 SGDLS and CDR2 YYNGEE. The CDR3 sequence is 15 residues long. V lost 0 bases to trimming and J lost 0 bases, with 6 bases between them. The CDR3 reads CASSVGGSNTGELFF. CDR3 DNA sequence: TGTGCCAGCAGCGTAGGAGGGTCGAACACCGGGGAGCTGTTTTTT.

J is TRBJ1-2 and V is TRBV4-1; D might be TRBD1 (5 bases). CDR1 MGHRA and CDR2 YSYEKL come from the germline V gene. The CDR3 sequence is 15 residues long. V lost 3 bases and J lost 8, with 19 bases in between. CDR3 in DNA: TGCGCCAGCAGCCATACTCAGGGACCTGAGAGGGGCTACACCTTC. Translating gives CASSHTQGPERGYTF.

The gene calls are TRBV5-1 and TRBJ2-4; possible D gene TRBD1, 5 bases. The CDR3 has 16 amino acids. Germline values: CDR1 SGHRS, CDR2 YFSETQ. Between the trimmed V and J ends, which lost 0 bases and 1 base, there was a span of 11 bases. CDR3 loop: CASSLGGSGAKNIQYF. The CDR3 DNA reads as TGCGCCAGCAGCTTGGGGGGCTCCGGGGCCAAAAACATTCAGTACTTC.

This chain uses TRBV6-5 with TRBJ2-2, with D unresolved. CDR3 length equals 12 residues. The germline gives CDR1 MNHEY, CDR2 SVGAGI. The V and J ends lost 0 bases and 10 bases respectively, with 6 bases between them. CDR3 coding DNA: TGTGCCAGCAGTTACTCGTCTGAGGAGCTGTTTTTT. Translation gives CASSYSSEELFF.

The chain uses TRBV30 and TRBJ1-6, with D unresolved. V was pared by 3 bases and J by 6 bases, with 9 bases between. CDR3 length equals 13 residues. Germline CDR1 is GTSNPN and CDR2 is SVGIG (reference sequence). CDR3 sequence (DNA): TGTGCCTGGAGAGACCAGACTAATTCACCCCTCCACTTT. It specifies CAWRDQTNSPLHF. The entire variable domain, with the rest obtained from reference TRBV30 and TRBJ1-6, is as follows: SQTIHQWPATLVQPVGSPLSLECTVEGTSNPNLYWYRQAAGRGLQLLFYSVGIGQISSEVPQNLSASRPQDRQFILSSKKLLLSDSGFYLCAWRDQTNSPLHFGNGTRLTVT.

CDR3 sequence (DNA): TGTGCCAGCAGCCGCCGACAGGGGAGCTACGAGCAGTACTTC. Its protein is CASSRRQGSYEQYF. The chain recombines TRBV11-2 with TRBJ2-7, with 8 bases lining up with TRBD1. This CDR3 has 14 amino acids. In germline, CDR1 is SGHAT, CDR2 FQNNGV. Losses at the gene ends were 5 bases for V and 3 bases for J; bases not matched to a gene: 6.

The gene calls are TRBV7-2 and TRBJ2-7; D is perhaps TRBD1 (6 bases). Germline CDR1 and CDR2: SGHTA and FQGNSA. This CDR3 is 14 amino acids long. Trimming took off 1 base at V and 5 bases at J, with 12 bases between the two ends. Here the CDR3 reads CASSLGYRVNEQYF. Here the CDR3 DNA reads TGTGCCAGCAGCTTAGGCTACAGGGTAAACGAGCAGTACTTC.

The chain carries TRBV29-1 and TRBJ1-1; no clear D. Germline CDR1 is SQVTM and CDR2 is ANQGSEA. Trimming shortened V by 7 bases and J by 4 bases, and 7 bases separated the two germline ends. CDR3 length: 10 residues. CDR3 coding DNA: TGCAGCGCTGTACTCACTGAAGCTTTCTTT. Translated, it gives CSAVLTEAFF. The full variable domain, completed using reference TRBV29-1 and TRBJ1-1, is SAVISQKPSRDICQRGTSLTIQCQVDSQVTMMFWYRQQPGQSLTLIATANQGSEATYESGFVIDKFPISRPNLTFSTLTVSNMSPEDSSIYLCSAVLTEAFFGQGTRLTVV.

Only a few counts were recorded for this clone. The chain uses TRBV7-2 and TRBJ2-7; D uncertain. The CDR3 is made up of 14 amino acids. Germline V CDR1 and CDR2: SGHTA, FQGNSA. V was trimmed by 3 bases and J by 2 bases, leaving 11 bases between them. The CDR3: CASSFGHPPYEQYF. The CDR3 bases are TGTGCCAGCAGCTTCGGGCATCCGCCCTACGAGCAGTACTTC.

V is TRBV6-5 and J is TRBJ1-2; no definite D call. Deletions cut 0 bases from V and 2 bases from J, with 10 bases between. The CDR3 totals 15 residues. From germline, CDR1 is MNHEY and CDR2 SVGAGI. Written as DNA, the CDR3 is TGTGCCAGCAGTTACTCGAAGTGGCAGAACTATGGCTACACCTTC. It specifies CASSYSKWQNYGYTF.

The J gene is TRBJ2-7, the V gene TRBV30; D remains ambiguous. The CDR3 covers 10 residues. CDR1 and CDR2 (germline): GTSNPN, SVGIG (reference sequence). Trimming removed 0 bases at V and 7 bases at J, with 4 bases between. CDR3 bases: TGTGCCTGGAGTGTGGTGGAGCAGTACTTC. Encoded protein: CAWSVVEQYF.

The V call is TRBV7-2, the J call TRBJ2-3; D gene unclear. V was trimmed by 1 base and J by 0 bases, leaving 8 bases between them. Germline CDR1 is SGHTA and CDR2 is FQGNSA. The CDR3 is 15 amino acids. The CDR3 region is CASSLDGQSTDTQYF. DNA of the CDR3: TGTGCCAGCAGCTTAGATGGGCAGAGCACAGATACGCAGTATTTT.

CDR3 sequence: CSGRTSGEETQYF. The CDR3 DNA reads TGCAGCGGAAGGACTAGCGGGGAAGAGACCCAGTACTTC. The chain recombines TRBV29-1 with TRBJ2-5, with 12 bases fitting TRBD2. Looked up from germline, CDR1 is SQVTM and CDR2 is ANQGSEA. The ends lost 7 bases at V and 3 bases at J; junction bases unmatched: 3. CDR3 length: 13 amino acids.

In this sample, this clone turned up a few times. CDR3 amino acids: CASSPSAQGGYGYTF. In DNA, the CDR3 is TGTGCCAGCAGCCCCTCCGCACAGGGAGGCTATGGCTACACCTTC. This chain joins TRBV7-9 and TRBJ1-2, with D maybe TRBD1 (6 bases). The germline V gene encodes CDR1 SEHNR and CDR2 FQNEAQ (reference sequence). Trimming stripped 5 bases from V and 4 bases from J, with 17 bases between. The CDR3 is 15 residues long. Full variable domain (outside the CDR3, taken from reference TRBV7-9 and TRBJ1-2): DTGVSQNPRHKITKRGQNVTFRCDPISEHNRLYWYRQTLGQGPEFLTYFQNEAQLEKSRLLSDRFSAERPKGSFSTLEIQRTEQGDSAMYLCASSPSAQGGYGYTFGSGTRLTVV.

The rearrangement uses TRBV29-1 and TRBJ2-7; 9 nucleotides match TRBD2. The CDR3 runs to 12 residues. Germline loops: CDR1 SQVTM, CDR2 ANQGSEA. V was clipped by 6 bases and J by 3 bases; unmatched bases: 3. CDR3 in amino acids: CSVKRGDYEQYF. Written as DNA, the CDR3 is TGCAGCGTAAAGCGGGGGGACTACGAGCAGTACTTC.

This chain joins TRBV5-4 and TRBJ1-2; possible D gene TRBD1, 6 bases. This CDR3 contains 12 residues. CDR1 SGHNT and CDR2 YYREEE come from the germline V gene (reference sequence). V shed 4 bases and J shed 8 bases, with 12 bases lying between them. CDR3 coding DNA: TGTGCCAGCAGCCTACCAGGGGAGGGCTACACCTTC. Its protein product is CASSLPGEGYTF.

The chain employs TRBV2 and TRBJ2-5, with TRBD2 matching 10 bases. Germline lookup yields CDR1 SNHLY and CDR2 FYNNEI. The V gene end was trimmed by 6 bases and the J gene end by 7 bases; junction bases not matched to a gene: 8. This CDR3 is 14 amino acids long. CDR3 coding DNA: TGTGCCAGCAGGTTTAGCGGGGGGCCAGGGACCCAGTACTTC. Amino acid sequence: CASRFSGGPGTQYF.

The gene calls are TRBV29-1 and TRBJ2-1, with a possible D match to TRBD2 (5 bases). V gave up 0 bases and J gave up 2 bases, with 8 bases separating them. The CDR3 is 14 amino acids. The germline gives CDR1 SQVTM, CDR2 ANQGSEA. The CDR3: CSVEERATYNEQFF. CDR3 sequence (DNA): TGCAGCGTTGAAGAGCGGGCGACCTACAATGAGCAGTTCTTC.

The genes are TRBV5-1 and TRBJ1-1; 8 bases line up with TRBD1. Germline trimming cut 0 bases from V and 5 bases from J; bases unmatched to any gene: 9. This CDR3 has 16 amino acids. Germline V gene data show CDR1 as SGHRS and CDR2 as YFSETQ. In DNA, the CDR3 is TGCGCCAGCAGCTTGGCCGGCCAGGGGGCTGGTACTGAAGCTTTCTTT. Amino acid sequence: CASSLAGQGAGTEAFF.

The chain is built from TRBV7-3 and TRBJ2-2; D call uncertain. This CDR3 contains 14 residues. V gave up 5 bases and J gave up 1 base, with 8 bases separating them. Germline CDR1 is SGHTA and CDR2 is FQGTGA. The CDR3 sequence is CASSPNLNTGELFF. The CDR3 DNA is TGTGCCAGCAGCCCCAACCTGAACACCGGGGAGCTGTTTTTT.

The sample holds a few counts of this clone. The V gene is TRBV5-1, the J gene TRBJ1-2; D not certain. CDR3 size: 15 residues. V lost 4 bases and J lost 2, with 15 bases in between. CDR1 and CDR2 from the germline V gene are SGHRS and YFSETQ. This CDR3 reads CASSLNDPQNYGYTF. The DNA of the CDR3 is TGCGCCAGCAGCCTTAATGACCCCCAGAACTATGGCTACACCTTC.

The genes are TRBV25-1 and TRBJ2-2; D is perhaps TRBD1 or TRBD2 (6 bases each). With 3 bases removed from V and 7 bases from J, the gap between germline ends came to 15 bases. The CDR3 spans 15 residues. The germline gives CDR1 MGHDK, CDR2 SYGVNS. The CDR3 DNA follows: TGTGCCAGCAGTGACCCTCGGGGGCCGTACGGGGAGCTGTTTTTT. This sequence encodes CASSDPRGPYGELFF.